These 19 T cell receptor beta chains share one sample of origin, sequenced in a study of OX40 agonist ivuxolimab in advanced cancers. Profiled with immunoSEQ multiplex PCR; TCRdb holds only in-frame clones, not every one. The sample holds nearly 25,000 clones; approximately 80% are singletons and the top ten take roughly a sixth. This specimen was CD4+ or CD8+ T cells sorted from blood, taken in a trial of the OX40 agonist ivuxolimab. These receptors were obtained from an adult with an advanced solid tumor such as melanoma, head and neck, liver or kidney cancer.

J is TRBJ2-7 and V is TRBV29-1; a weak D match, TRBD2 (5 bases). Germline assignment: CDR1 SQVTM and CDR2 ANQGSEA. V was trimmed by 4 bases and J by 3 bases, leaving 16 bases between them. The CDR3 spans 14 residues. The CDR3 DNA follows: TGCAGCGTTGGACATGGGCGCGCGGGCTACGAGCAGTACTTC. This encodes CSVGHGRAGYEQYF.

The rearrangement joins TRBV28 to TRBJ1-4; a possible D gene is TRBD1 (5 bases). This CDR3 is built from 11 residues. Germline loops: CDR1 MDHEN, CDR2 SYDVKM. Trimming removed 7 bases at V and 6 bases at J, with 6 bases between. This CDR3 reads CASKGDEKLFF. CDR3 in DNA: TGTGCCAGCAAAGGGGATGAAAAACTGTTTTTT. The full variable domain, with the rest looked up from reference TRBV28 and TRBJ1-4, is DVKVTQSSRYLVKRTGEKVFLECVQDMDHENMFWYRQDPGLGLRLIYFSYDVKMKEKGDIPEGYSVSREKKERFSLILESASTNQTSMYLCASKGDEKLFFGSGTQLSVL.

The CDR3 spells CASSDFRDAPYEQYF. Here the CDR3 DNA reads TGTGCCAGCTCAGACTTCCGGGACGCCCCCTACGAGCAGTACTTC. The chain has TRBV18 and TRBJ2-7; the D gene could be TRBD1 or TRBD2 (5 bases each). Trimming took 5 bases from V and 2 from J, leaving 16 bases between them. This CDR3 is 15 amino acids long. Germline assignment: CDR1 KGHSH and CDR2 LQKENI.

The chain carries TRBV4-1 and TRBJ1-1; 8 bases line up with TRBD1. The germline gives CDR1 MGHRA, CDR2 YSYEKL. Unmatched junction bases numbered 13, after V lost 4 bases and J lost 3 bases. This CDR3 has 17 amino acids. The CDR3 here is CASSPGTGFFEDTEAFF. The CDR3 DNA reads as TGCGCCAGCAGCCCCGGGACAGGTTTCTTCGAAGACACTGAAGCTTTCTTT.

This chain connects TRBV6-5 to TRBJ2-2; TRBD1 agrees at 11 bases. Germline CDR1 and CDR2: MNHEY and SVGAGI. Germline trimming cut 1 base from V and 6 bases from J; bases unmatched to any gene: 1. This CDR3 region has 15 residues. The CDR3 bases are TGTGCCAGCAGTTACTTGGGACAGGGGGCCGGGGAGCTGTTTTTT. Its protein is CASSYLGQGAGELFF.

The CDR3 region has the DNA TGTGCCAGCAGTTTGCAGCGTTTGACAGATACGCAGTATTTT. Protein product: CASSLQRLTDTQYF. This chain uses TRBV28 with TRBJ2-3; unclear D gene. The CDR3 has 14 amino acids. Germline-derived CDR1 and CDR2 are MDHEN and SYDVKM. Deletions cut 3 bases from V and 3 bases from J, with 10 bases between.

This clone was recorded a few times. This chain connects TRBV7-9 to TRBJ2-5; 16 nucleotides line up with TRBD2. The CDR3 covers 18 residues. Germline lookup yields CDR1 SEHNR and CDR2 FQNEAQ (reference sequence). J lost 1 base, V lost 5 bases, and 7 bases had no gene match. CDR3 DNA: TGTGCCAGCAGCCCTCCGGGACTAGCGGGAGGGGTCCAAGAGACCCAGTACTTC. It is translated as CASSPPGLAGGVQETQYF.

The genes are TRBV9 and TRBJ1-4, with TRBD1 as a possible D gene (6 bases). Per the germline V gene, CDR1 is SGDLS and CDR2 is YYNGEE. V was pared by 0 bases and J by 4 bases, with 10 bases between. The CDR3 spans 15 residues. The CDR3 DNA reads TGTGCCAGCAGCGTAGACCAGGGACATAATGAAAAACTGTTTTTT. It translates to CASSVDQGHNEKLFF.

The chain couples TRBV9 to TRBJ2-5, with 8 bases lining up with TRBD2. The CDR3 is 16 residues long. Germline V gene lookup returns CDR1 SGDLS and CDR2 YYNGEE. V gave up 0 bases and J gave up 1 base; unmatched junction bases: 5. CDR3 residues: CASSVGGLGFQETQYF. DNA for the CDR3: TGTGCCAGCAGCGTAGGGGGACTAGGATTCCAAGAGACCCAGTACTTC.

V gene TRBV15 combines with J gene TRBJ1-6, with TRBD1 as a possible D gene (6 bases). In germline, CDR1 is LNHNV, CDR2 YYDKDF (reference sequence). The CDR3 length is 17 residues. Trimming shortened V by 3 bases and J by 6 bases, and 18 bases separated the two germline ends. The CDR3 sequence: CATSRDIGGAGNSPLHF. In nucleotides, the CDR3 is TGTGCCACCAGCAGGGATATAGGGGGTGCAGGTAATTCACCCCTCCACTTT. The full variable domain, completed using reference TRBV15 and TRBJ1-6, is DAMVIQNPRYQVTQFGKPVTLSCSQTLNHNVMYWYQQKSSQAPKLLFHYYDKDFNNEADTPDNFQSRRPNTSFCFLDIRSPGLGDTAMYLCATSRDIGGAGNSPLHFGNGTRLTVT.

The rearrangement joins TRBV5-6 to TRBJ2-3; 10 bases are shared with TRBD2. V shed 7 bases, J shed 4 bases, and the junction held 6 bases outside the gene matches. Germline V CDR1 and CDR2: SGHDT, YYEEEE. This CDR3 is built from 14 residues. In DNA form, the CDR3 reads TGTGCCAGCCTAGCGGGAGCCAGAGCAGATACGCAGTATTTT. It specifies CASLAGARADTQYF.

The chain has TRBV10-2 and TRBJ2-5; D remains unclear. The ends were cut back, 3 bases at V and 1 base at J, with 9 bases in the middle. Per the germline V gene, CDR1 is WSHSY and CDR2 is SAAADI. This CDR3 is built from 14 residues. The CDR3 DNA follows: TGCGCCAGCAGTGACGTCCCGTTCCAAGAGACCCAGTACTTC. Translation: CASSDVPFQETQYF.

About this clone itself: In the same sample, other DNA sequences code for this CDR3. This chain links TRBV5-1 with TRBJ2-3; possibly TRBD1 or TRBD2 for D (7 bases each). With 3 bases removed from V and 1 base from J, the gap between germline ends came to 15 bases. The CDR3 runs to 16 residues. Germline V gene lookup returns CDR1 SGHRS and CDR2 YFSETQ. The CDR3 coding sequence is TGCGCCAGCAGCTGGGCAGGGGGGGAGGGCACAGATACGCAGTATTTT. It codes for CASSWAGGEGTDTQYF.

The rearrangement uses TRBV30 and TRBJ2-3; 9 positions agree with TRBD2. CDR3 size: 15 residues. Germline-derived CDR1 and CDR2 are GTSNPN and SVGIG (reference sequence). V was clipped by 3 bases and J by 2 bases; unmatched bases: 6. The CDR3 sequence: CAWRGAGGHTDTQYF. CDR3 coding DNA: TGTGCCTGGAGGGGAGCGGGAGGACACACAGATACGCAGTATTTT.

V usage is TRBV6-5 and J usage is TRBJ2-3; TRBD2 matches at 7 bases. The germline gives CDR1 MNHEY, CDR2 SVGAGI. The trim removed 0 bases at V and 2 bases at J, leaving 5 bases unmatched. This CDR3 region has 16 residues. The CDR3 DNA reads as TGTGCCAGCAGTTACTCTGGGGGGGGATTCACAGATACGCAGTATTTT. Translated: CASSYSGGGFTDTQYF.

The chain has TRBV14 and TRBJ1-1; no reliable D call. The germline CDR1 and CDR2 sequences are SGHDN and FVKESK. The CDR3 extends over 12 amino acids. V was pared by 6 bases and J by 6 bases, with 11 bases between. The CDR3 sequence is CASSPFPAEAFF. CDR3 coding DNA: TGTGCCAGCAGTCCCTTTCCCGCTGAAGCTTTCTTT.

This clone was found a few times. This chain uses TRBV2 with TRBJ2-7; the match to TRBD2 covers 9 bases. V shed 3 bases, J shed 3 bases, and the junction held 6 bases outside the gene matches. CDR3 size: 15 residues. Germline loops: CDR1 SNHLY, CDR2 FYNNEI. CDR3 coding DNA: TGTGCCAGCAGTGATCGACTAGCGGACCTCTACGAGCAGTACTTC. It is translated as CASSDRLADLYEQYF. The full variable domain, with the rest looked up from reference TRBV2 and TRBJ2-7, is EPEVTQTPSHQVTQMGQEVILRCVPISNHLYFYWYRQILGQKVEFLVSFYNNEISEKSEIFDDQFSVERPDGSNFTLKIRSTKLEDSAMYFCASSDRLADLYEQYFGPGTRLTVT.

The chain is built from TRBV7-3 and TRBJ2-2; maybe TRBD1 (6 bases). Germline V gene sequence: CDR1 SGHTA, CDR2 FQGTGA. Trimming left V 6 bases short and J 6 bases short, with 11 bases between. The CDR3 length is 13 residues. As DNA, the CDR3 is TGTGCCAGCAGTCTTGGGGGCTCCGGGGAGCTGTTTTTT. The encoded protein is CASSLGGSGELFF. Full variable domain (outside the CDR3, taken from reference TRBV7-3 and TRBJ2-2): GAGVSQTPSNKVTEKGKYVELRCDPISGHTALYWYRQSLGQGPEFLIYFQGTGAADDSGLPNDRFFAVRPEGSVSTLKIQRTERGDSAVYLCASSLGGSGELFFGEGSRLTVL.

This clone was detected only once. Other DNA sequences in the same sample also yield this CDR3. The chain uses TRBV5-8 and TRBJ2-1; 16 bases agree with TRBD2. The V gene end was trimmed by 3 bases and the J gene end by 4 bases; junction bases not matched to a gene: 10. The germline CDR1 and CDR2 sequences are SGHTS and YDEGEE. The CDR3 is made up of 19 amino acids. The CDR3 nucleotides are TGTGCCAGCAGCTCCTTGGGACTAGCGGGAGGGATACAGTACAATGAGCAGTTCTTC. This codes for CASSSLGLAGGIQYNEQFF. The entire variable domain, with the rest obtained from reference TRBV5-8 and TRBJ2-1, is as follows: EAGVTQSPTHLIKTRGQQATLRCSPISGHTSVYWYQQALGLGLQFLLWYDEGEERNRGNFPPRFSGRQFPNYSSELNVNALELEDSALYLCASSSLGLAGGIQYNEQFFGPGTRLTVL.